This is a list of T cell receptor beta chains from one sample in a study of shared clonotypes between healthy human individuals. Produced via immunoSEQ multiplex PCR; TCRdb's table is partial and in-frame only. The repertoire holds a few hundred thousand clones, roughly four fifths seen once, with 12% in the top ten. Sequences were obtained from PBMCs. The receptors stem from a woman between 35 and 50 years old in good health. Some clones in this sample may be carry-over from other donors' samples. Each CDR3 is given with its conserved first and last residue. Each record gives: D gene, J gene, clone size, V gene, CDR3 DNA, CDR3 protein. The D gene is left open where the match is weak. Clone size is not always given. Where it is, it says once, few, many or a class for expanded clones.

d_gene: TRBD1; j_gene: TRBJ1-5; abundance: .; v_gene: TRBV19; CDR3nt: TGTGCCAGTAGTGGGACAGGGGGCAATCAGCCCCAGCATTTT; CDR3aa: CASSGTGGNQPQHF
d_gene: .; j_gene: TRBJ1-5; abundance: .; v_gene: TRBV28; CDR3nt: TGTGCCAGCGGGAGAGACAGTCAGCCCCAGCATTTT; CDR3aa: CASGRDSQPQHF
d_gene: TRBD2; j_gene: TRBJ2-1; abundance: .; v_gene: TRBV6-4; CDR3nt: TGTGCCAGCAGCGCCGGGACTAGCGGGAGCTATGAGCAGTTCTTC; CDR3aa: CASSAGTSGSYEQFF
d_gene: TRBD2; j_gene: TRBJ2-3; abundance: .; v_gene: TRBV11-2; CDR3nt: TGTGCCAGCAGCTTATTGCGGGGGACCACAGATACGCAGTATTTT; CDR3aa: CASSLLRGTTDTQYF
d_gene: .; j_gene: TRBJ2-1; abundance: .; v_gene: TRBV5-1; CDR3nt: TGCGCCAGCAGCTTGGTTCGGGGGCTCCCCAATGAGCAGTTCTTC; CDR3aa: CASSLVRGLPNEQFF
d_gene: TRBD2; j_gene: TRBJ2-5; abundance: .; v_gene: TRBV28; CDR3nt: TGTGCCGGCATGATGGGGGCGGGAGGGCCCCAGACCCAGTACTTC; CDR3aa: CAGMMGAGGPQTQYF
d_gene: .; j_gene: TRBJ1-1; abundance: .; v_gene: TRBV6-6; CDR3nt: TGTGCCAGCAGAGTGTATATGAACACTGAAGCTTTCTTT; CDR3aa: CASRVYMNTEAFF
d_gene: .; j_gene: TRBJ1-2; abundance: .; v_gene: TRBV5-6; CDR3nt: TGTGCCAGCAGCCTTGCGGCTGTTAACTATGGCTACACCTTC; CDR3aa: CASSLAAVNYGYTF
d_gene: TRBD2; j_gene: TRBJ2-1; abundance: .; v_gene: TRBV6-5; CDR3nt: TGTGCCAGCAGTTACCTAGCGGGAGGGGACAATGAGCAGTTCTTC; CDR3aa: CASSYLAGGDNEQFF
d_gene: TRBD1; j_gene: TRBJ1-2; abundance: .; v_gene: TRBV11-2; CDR3nt: TGTGCCAGCAGCCACGCCACCCCTGACAGGGTTCCTGGCTATGGCTACACCTTC; CDR3aa: CASSHATPDRVPGYGYTF
d_gene: TRBD1; j_gene: TRBJ2-2; abundance: .; v_gene: TRBV9; CDR3nt: TGTGCCAGCAGCGTAGTAGGGGGCCCCCACACCGGGGAGCTGTTTTTT; CDR3aa: CASSVVGGPHTGELFF
d_gene: .; j_gene: TRBJ2-1; abundance: .; v_gene: TRBV9; CDR3nt: TGTGCCAGCAGCGTAGGAGCTTGGGATGAGCAGTTCTTC; CDR3aa: CASSVGAWDEQFF
d_gene: .; j_gene: TRBJ2-2; abundance: .; v_gene: TRBV19; CDR3nt: TGTGCCGCAACGAACGCGAACACCGGGGAGCTGTTTTTT; CDR3aa: CAATNANTGELFF
d_gene: .; j_gene: TRBJ2-5; abundance: once; v_gene: TRBV7-2; CDR3nt: TGTGCCAGCAGCTTAGCAGGCGAGACCCAGTACTTC; CDR3aa: CASSLAGETQYF
d_gene: TRBD2; j_gene: TRBJ2-3; abundance: .; v_gene: TRBV7-3; CDR3nt: TGTGCCAGCAGCGACGGGACTAGCGGGTTGAGGTGGGGCACAGATACGCAGTATTTT; CDR3aa: CASSDGTSGLRWGTDTQYF
d_gene: .; j_gene: TRBJ1-5; abundance: many; v_gene: TRBV6-1; CDR3nt: TGTGCCAGCAGTACAGAAGAGAGTCAGCCCCAGCATTTT; CDR3aa: CASSTEESQPQHF
d_gene: TRBD2; j_gene: TRBJ2-1; abundance: .; v_gene: TRBV27; CDR3nt: TGTGCCAGCAGGAACCAGCGGGACTACAATGAGCAGTTCTTC; CDR3aa: CASRNQRDYNEQFF
d_gene: TRBD1; j_gene: TRBJ1-2; abundance: .; v_gene: TRBV7-8; CDR3nt: TGTGCCAGCAGCCTTGGGACAGCTCTTTATACCTTC; CDR3aa: CASSLGTALYTF
d_gene: .; j_gene: TRBJ2-5; abundance: .; v_gene: TRBV5-1; CDR3nt: TGCGCCAGCAGCTTGGGGAGCGGCGACCAAGAGACCCAGTACTTC; CDR3aa: CASSLGSGDQETQYF
d_gene: .; j_gene: TRBJ2-5; abundance: .; v_gene: TRBV18; CDR3nt: TGTGCCAGCTCAACGCCCGGTTACGGAGAGACCCAGTACTTC; CDR3aa: CASSTPGYGETQYF
d_gene: TRBD2; j_gene: TRBJ2-1; abundance: .; v_gene: TRBV9; CDR3nt: TGTGCCAGCAGCGTGACGGGAGGGCCTTACAATGAGCAGTTCTTC; CDR3aa: CASSVTGGPYNEQFF
d_gene: TRBD2; j_gene: TRBJ2-5; abundance: .; v_gene: TRBV12-5; CDR3nt: TGTGCTAGTGGTCCGAAGCGGGACCCCCGGGAGACCCAGTACTTC; CDR3aa: CASGPKRDPRETQYF
d_gene: .; j_gene: TRBJ2-7; abundance: few; v_gene: TRBV5-1; CDR3nt: TGCGCCAGCAGCTTGGTGGCGGGACGGCTCTACGAGCAGTACTTC; CDR3aa: CASSLVAGRLYEQYF
d_gene: .; j_gene: TRBJ2-6; abundance: .; v_gene: TRBV7-8; CDR3nt: TGTGCCAGCAGGGAGGGATCCCTCGGGGCCAACGTCCTGACTTTC; CDR3aa: CASREGSLGANVLTF
d_gene: .; j_gene: TRBJ1-3; abundance: .; v_gene: TRBV27; CDR3nt: TGTGCCAGCAGTTTAGGGGGGGCTGGAAACACCATATATTTT; CDR3aa: CASSLGGAGNTIYF
d_gene: TRBD2; j_gene: TRBJ2-3; abundance: .; v_gene: TRBV19; CDR3nt: TGTGCCAGTAGTCCCCAAGCGGGAGGCCCGCCAGATACGCAGTATTTT; CDR3aa: CASSPQAGGPPDTQYF
d_gene: .; j_gene: TRBJ2-2; abundance: .; v_gene: TRBV6-6; CDR3nt: TGTGCCAGCAGTTACTCGGACCCGAACACCGGGGAGCTGTTTTTT; CDR3aa: CASSYSDPNTGELFF
d_gene: .; j_gene: TRBJ2-7; abundance: .; v_gene: TRBV5-1; CDR3nt: TGCGCCAGCAGCCCCGGGACTGCCGACTACGAGCAGTACTTC; CDR3aa: CASSPGTADYEQYF
d_gene: .; j_gene: TRBJ2-5; abundance: .; v_gene: TRBV27; CDR3nt: TGTGCCAGCAGTCCCCTGAGGGGCCCCCGTGAGACCCAGTACTTC; CDR3aa: CASSPLRGPRETQYF
d_gene: .; j_gene: TRBJ2-1; abundance: .; v_gene: TRBV5-4; CDR3nt: TGTGCCAGCAGCTCACACGGGGCGGGACGCGCCTACAATGAGCAGTTCTTC; CDR3aa: CASSSHGAGRAYNEQFF
d_gene: .; j_gene: TRBJ2-6; abundance: many; v_gene: TRBV4-1; CDR3nt: TGCGCCAGCAGCCAAGATCCGAGGGCCAACGTCCTGACTTTC; CDR3aa: CASSQDPRANVLTF
d_gene: TRBD1; j_gene: TRBJ2-2; abundance: once; v_gene: TRBV5-1; CDR3nt: TGCGCCAGCAGCTGGGGACAGGCGAACACCGGGGAGCTGTTTTTT; CDR3aa: CASSWGQANTGELFF
d_gene: .; j_gene: TRBJ2-1; abundance: .; v_gene: TRBV4-3; CDR3nt: TGCGCCAGCAGCCAAGACCGGGACCCCGTATTGGAGCAGTTCTTC; CDR3aa: CASSQDRDPVLEQFF
d_gene: TRBD1; j_gene: TRBJ1-5; abundance: few; v_gene: TRBV2; CDR3nt: TGTGCCAGCAGTTACTATAGGGGGCTGGATCAGCCCCAGCATTTT; CDR3aa: CASSYYRGLDQPQHF
d_gene: TRBD2; j_gene: TRBJ2-7; abundance: .; v_gene: TRBV7-2; CDR3nt: TGTGCCAGCAGCTTTTCTGGGACTAGCGGGAGGCTCGAGCAGTACTTC; CDR3aa: CASSFSGTSGRLEQYF
d_gene: .; j_gene: TRBJ1-5; abundance: .; v_gene: TRBV27; CDR3nt: TGTGCCAGCAGTTCAATCGACGGGGGTGGTCAGCCCCAGCATTTT; CDR3aa: CASSSIDGGGQPQHF
d_gene: .; j_gene: TRBJ1-4; abundance: .; v_gene: TRBV6-1; CDR3nt: TGTGCCAGCAGTGAATTGGTGGGGGGGAAACTGTTTTTT; CDR3aa: CASSELVGGKLFF
d_gene: .; j_gene: TRBJ2-7; abundance: .; v_gene: TRBV29-1; CDR3nt: TGCAGCGTTGATCTCGACAGTCGGTCGTACTTC; CDR3aa: CSVDLDSRSYF
d_gene: TRBD1; j_gene: TRBJ2-1; abundance: .; v_gene: TRBV6-5; CDR3nt: TGTGCCAGCAGTTACGGGACAGGGAGCTACAATGAGCAGTTCTTC; CDR3aa: CASSYGTGSYNEQFF
d_gene: .; j_gene: TRBJ2-1; abundance: .; v_gene: TRBV5-1; CDR3nt: TGCGCCAGCAGCTCGACAGGAGACTACAATGAGCAGTTCTTC; CDR3aa: CASSSTGDYNEQFF
d_gene: TRBD2; j_gene: TRBJ2-3; abundance: .; v_gene: TRBV7-2; CDR3nt: TGTGCCAGCACCGGGGGGGGAGCCATAGATACGCAGTATTTT; CDR3aa: CASTGGGAIDTQYF
d_gene: TRBD2; j_gene: TRBJ2-2; abundance: once; v_gene: TRBV28; CDR3nt: TGTGCCAGCAGTTCCCCGGGGGGCACCGGGGAGCTGTTTTTT; CDR3aa: CASSSPGGTGELFF